These 19 T cell receptor beta chains came from one sample sequenced in a study of T cells in Graves' hyperthyroidism and ophthalmopathy. Amplification yielded TCR beta CDR3 regions, with RNA transcripts as the source. HTBI primers were the set used in a first-round RT-PCR of the TCR CDR3. TCRdb ran MiXCR on the multiplex PCR reads and lists one entry per CDR3 protein. The sample has hundreds of thousands of distinct CDR3 sequences; approximately 23% are singletons. Sequenced: blood. All receptors derive from a man aged 25-45 years with Graves' ophthalmopathy.

This clonotype was seen at least ten times. This chain connects TRBV20-1 to TRBJ1-1; a weak D match, TRBD1 (5 bases). Trimming took 4 bases from V and 3 from J, leaving 18 bases between them. The CDR3 loop spans 15 amino acids. Germline CDR1 DFQATT, CDR2 SNEGSKA (reference sequence). CDR3 DNA: TGCAGTGCTAAACCGGGATCCCGGGGCGACACTGAAGCTTTCTTT. It translates to CSAKPGSRGDTEAFF.

The CDR3 spells CASSPQPSYEQFF. DNA for the CDR3: TGTGCCAGCTCACCTCAACCCTCCTACGAGCAGTTCTTC. The genes are TRBV18 and TRBJ2-7; D uncertain. The J call may be in error: the DNA end matches TRBJ2-1 better. The germline CDR1 and CDR2 sequences are KGHSH and LQKENI. This CDR3 has 13 residues.

This clonotype was observed at least ten times. This chain connects TRBV29-1 to TRBJ1-1, with D possibly TRBD1 on 5 matching bases. The CDR3 loop spans 14 amino acids. Trimming removed 8 bases at V and 1 base at J, with 17 bases between. In germline, CDR1 is SQVTM, CDR2 ANQGSEA. CDR3 DNA sequence: TGCAGCTATCAAAACGGGGGGAAGAACACTGAAGCTTTCTTT. It translates to CSYQNGGKNTEAFF.

This clonotype was observed a handful of times. The chain combines TRBV15 with TRBJ2-1, with D hard to call. The CDR3 totals 15 residues. Germline lookup yields CDR1 LNHNV and CDR2 YYDKDF (reference sequence). The germline V and J ends were trimmed by 4 bases and 3 bases, with 13 bases remaining between them. CDR3: CATSNADPYYNEQFF. In DNA form, the CDR3 reads TGTGCCACCAGCAACGCAGACCCTTACTACAATGAGCAGTTCTTC.

This clonotype was seen many times. This chain uses TRBV6-2 or TRBV6-3 with TRBJ2-3, with D possibly being TRBD2 (5 bases). Germline CDR1 and CDR2: MNHEY and SVGEGT. V lost 6 bases and J 2 bases, leaving 15 bases between the germline ends. The CDR3 has 15 amino acids. CDR3 sequence reads: CASRQRALFTDTQYF. The CDR3 bases are TGTGCCAGCAGACAGAGGGCGTTGTTCACAGATACGCAGTATTTT.

This clonotype was detected only a few times. The chain uses TRBV19 and TRBJ1-1; D unresolved. The ends were cut back, 1 base at V and 4 bases at J, with 19 bases in the middle. The CDR3 covers 17 residues. CDR1 is LNHDA and CDR2 is SQIVND in the germline V gene (reference sequence). The CDR3 DNA is TGTGCCAGTAGTATAGGTAGGTTTCCGGCTGTGAGCACTGAAGCTTTCTTT. It translates to CASSIGRFPAVSTEAFF.

This sequence joins TRBV7-9 and TRBJ1-4; 10 bases match TRBD1. The V gene's germline CDR1 is SEHNR and CDR2 FQNEAQ (reference sequence). This CDR3 contains 19 residues. V lost 3 bases, J lost 0 bases, and 10 bases stayed unmatched. Here the CDR3 reads CASSFGLGQGYATNEKLFF. As DNA, the CDR3 is TGTGCCAGCAGCTTTGGTTTGGGACAGGGGTATGCAACTAATGAAAAACTGTTTTTT.

This clonotype was observed at least ten times. This chain connects TRBV11-3 to TRBJ2-7, with D unclear. Germline loops: CDR1 SGHNT, CDR2 YENEEA. Trimming shortened V by 4 bases and J by 5 bases, and 6 bases separated the two germline ends. The CDR3 consists of 11 residues. The CDR3 nucleotides are TGTGCCAGCAGCTCAAGCCACGAGCAGTACTTC. This encodes CASSSSHEQYF.

This clonotype was seen at least ten times. V usage is TRBV4-1 and J usage is TRBJ1-5; D may be TRBD1 (5 bases). Germline CDR1 reads MGHRA; CDR2 reads YSYEKL. V shed 8 bases and J shed 10 bases, with 18 bases lying between them. The CDR3 sequence is 13 residues long. The CDR3 region has the DNA TGCGCCAGCCAGAGGAGCCTAGGGGAACCCCAGCATTTT. It specifies CASQRSLGEPQHF.

This clonotype was seen ten or more times. The gene calls are TRBV3-1 and TRBJ2-7; D may match TRBD1 or TRBD2 (6 bases each). The CDR3 totals 14 residues. Germline V CDR1 and CDR2: LGHDT, YNNKEL (reference sequence). V was shortened by 2 bases and J by 2 bases, with 10 bases between the two germline ends. CDR3 sequence reads: CASSQSRGPYEQYF. CDR3 in DNA: TGTGCCAGCAGCCAATCCCGGGGGCCCTACGAGCAGTACTTC.

This clonotype was detected ten times or more. The chain joins TRBV7-8 to TRBJ2-1, with D maybe TRBD2 (5 bases). Germline V gene sequence: CDR1 SGHVS, CDR2 FQNEAQ. This CDR3 is 16 amino acids long. V gave up 1 base and J gave up 3 bases, with 13 bases separating them. CDR3 nucleotides: TGTGCCAGCAGCTTAGAGGGCGGACTGAACTACAATGAGCAGTTCTTC. It encodes CASSLEGGLNYNEQFF.

This clonotype was picked up a small number of times. This chain joins TRBV7-3 and TRBJ2-3, with D possibly being TRBD2 (5 bases). Per the germline V gene, CDR1 is SGHTA and CDR2 is FQGTGA. The CDR3 covers 13 residues. The V gene lost 5 bases and the J gene lost 3 bases, with 9 bases spanning the gap. The CDR3 loop reads CASSPRVTDTQYF. For the CDR3, the DNA is TGTGCCAGCAGCCCGAGGGTGACAGATACGCAGTATTTT.

In its sample, this clonotype was seen many times. CDR3 nucleotides: TGTGCCAGCAGAGATGACAGGGGTGGTAATTCACCCCTCCACTTT. Translated, it gives CASRDDRGGNSPLHF. The rearrangement links TRBV2 to TRBJ1-6; 8 nucleotides align to TRBD1. J was trimmed by 6 bases and V by 6 bases; bases with no gene match: 7. Germline V gives CDR1 SNHLY, CDR2 FYNNEI. The CDR3 has 15 residues.

This clonotype turned up a few times. V and J are TRBV7-8 and TRBJ2-7; no reliable D call. CDR3 length: 13 residues. Trimming took 1 base from V and 3 from J, leaving 7 bases between them. Germline CDR1 is SGHVS and CDR2 is FQNEAQ. DNA for the CDR3: TGTGCCAGCAGCTTAGTAGGCCACTACGAGCAGTACTTC. This gives the protein CASSLVGHYEQYF.

The rearrangement uses TRBV24-1 and TRBJ2-1; the D gene is possibly TRBD2 (6 bases). This CDR3 spans 13 amino acids. Between the trimmed V and J ends, which lost 6 bases and 6 bases, there was a span of 11 bases. Germline CDR1 KGHDR, CDR2 SFDVKD. In nucleotides, the CDR3 is TGTGCCACCAGTCAGGCAGCGGGCAATGAGCAGTTCTTC. Amino acid sequence: CATSQAAGNEQFF.

This clonotype was detected only a few times. The CDR3 coding sequence is TGCAGCGTTGCTGATAGCGGGAGGGCCGGGGGAGATACGCAGTATTTT. The encoded protein is CSVADSGRAGGDTQYF. This chain links TRBV29-1 with TRBJ2-3, with 11 positions matching TRBD2. Germline CDR1 SQVTM, CDR2 ANQGSEA. V gave up 4 bases and J gave up 5 bases; unmatched junction bases: 11. The CDR3 covers 16 residues.

This clonotype was seen repeatedly, ten times or more. This rearrangement joins TRBV28 to TRBJ1-1; 9 bases match TRBD1. The CDR3 is 16 amino acids. V lost 8 bases, J lost 5 bases, and 15 bases stayed unmatched. Germline lookup yields CDR1 MDHEN and CDR2 SYDVKM. This CDR3 reads CASHTEYGQGWTEAFF. The CDR3 nucleotides are TGTGCCAGCCACACTGAGTACGGACAGGGGTGGACTGAAGCTTTCTTT.

This clonotype was counted many times. The V and J genes are TRBV6-1 and TRBJ1-5; weak D call: TRBD1 (5 bases). Looked up from germline, CDR1 is MNHNS and CDR2 is SASEGT. The V end was cut by 4 bases, the J end by 2 bases, with 12 bases between. CDR3 length: 15 residues. CDR3 DNA sequence: TGTGCCAGCAGTGTCCTGGACAACCGCAATCAGCCCCAGCATTTT. As protein: CASSVLDNRNQPQHF.

The chain couples TRBV20-1 to TRBJ2-7; D is possibly TRBD2 (6 bases). Germline V gene data show CDR1 as DFQATT and CDR2 as SNEGSKA (reference sequence). This CDR3 has 14 amino acids. The V gene lost 6 bases and the J gene lost 3 bases, with 18 bases spanning the gap. The CDR3 loop reads CSAAPGGNRYEQYF. The CDR3 DNA sequence: TGCAGTGCCGCCCCCGGGGGAAACCGCTACGAGCAGTACTTC.